The source of this T cell receptor (beta chain) is a study of cytomegalovirus exposure and HLA in healthy donors. CDR1 and CDR2 from the germline V gene are MNHNS and SASEGT. V dropped 8 bases and J dropped 4 bases, with 18 bases sitting between them. The length of the CDR3 is 15 residues. The PCR ran on 60 Vbeta and 13 Jbeta primers. Data came from immunoSEQ multiplex PCR; TCRdb stores just in-frame clones and leaves some out. The sample holds more than 85,000 clones, roughly three fifths seen once. This TCR came from a human donor in good health. This chain links TRBV6-1 with TRBJ1-5, with D uncertain. The sample comprised PBMCs. The CDR3 here is CASGREERGNQPQHF. The DNA for the CDR3 is TGTGCCAGCGGTAGGGAGGAGCGAGGGAATCAGCCCCAGCATTTT.